This T cell receptor (beta chain) was identified in a study of blood T cell repertoires in COVID-19. Study-level information: Acute and convalescent COVID-19 specimens originated in the United States, Italy and Spain.

The CDR3 sequence is 12 residues long. V gave up 4 bases and J gave up 3 bases, with 7 bases separating them. Germline lookup yields CDR1 SQVTM and CDR2 ANQGSEA. Using immunoSEQ multiplex PCR, the repertoire was profiled, and TCRdb retains in-frame clones only, with some absent. Found here are 280,000 or so clones, about 91% of them singletons; the top ten hold 9.5% to 15%. This clone has more than one count but fewer than ten. The rearrangement joins TRBV29-1 to TRBJ1-5; D is undetermined. The sample was peripheral blood. The clonotype was recovered from a woman in her sixties or seventies with acute or convalescent COVID-19. CDR3 amino acids: CSVGPDNQPQHF. The DNA of the CDR3 is TGCAGCGTTGGGCCAGACAATCAGCCCCAGCATTTT.